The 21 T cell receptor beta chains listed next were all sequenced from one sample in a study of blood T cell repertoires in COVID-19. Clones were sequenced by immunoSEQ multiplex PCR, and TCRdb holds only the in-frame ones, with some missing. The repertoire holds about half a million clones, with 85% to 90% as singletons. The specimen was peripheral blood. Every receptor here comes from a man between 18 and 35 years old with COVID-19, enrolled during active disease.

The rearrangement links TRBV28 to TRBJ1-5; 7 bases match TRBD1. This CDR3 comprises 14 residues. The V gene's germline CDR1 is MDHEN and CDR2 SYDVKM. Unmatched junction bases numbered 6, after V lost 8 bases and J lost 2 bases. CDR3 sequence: CASGARGGNQPQHF. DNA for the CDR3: TGTGCCAGCGGGGCCAGGGGGGGCAATCAGCCCCAGCATTTT.

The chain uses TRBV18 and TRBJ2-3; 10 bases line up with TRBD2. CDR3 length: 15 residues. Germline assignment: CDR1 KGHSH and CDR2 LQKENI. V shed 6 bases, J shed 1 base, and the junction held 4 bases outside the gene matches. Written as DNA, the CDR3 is TGTGCCAGCTCCCTCAGCGGGGGGGGCACAGATACGCAGTATTTT. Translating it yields CASSLSGGGTDTQYF.

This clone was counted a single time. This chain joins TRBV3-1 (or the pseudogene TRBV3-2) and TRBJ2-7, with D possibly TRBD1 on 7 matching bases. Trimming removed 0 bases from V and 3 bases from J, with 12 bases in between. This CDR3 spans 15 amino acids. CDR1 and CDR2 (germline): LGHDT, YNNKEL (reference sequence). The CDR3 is CASSQEEGQYYEQYF. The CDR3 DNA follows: TGTGCCAGCAGCCAAGAGGAGGGACAGTACTACGAGCAGTACTTC.

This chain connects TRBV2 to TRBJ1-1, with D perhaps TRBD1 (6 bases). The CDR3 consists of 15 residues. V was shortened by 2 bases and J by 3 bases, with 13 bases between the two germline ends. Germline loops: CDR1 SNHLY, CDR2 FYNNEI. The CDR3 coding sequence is TGTGCCAGCAGTGAAAGGACAGTCAAGTACACTGAAGCTTTCTTT. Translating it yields CASSERTVKYTEAFF.

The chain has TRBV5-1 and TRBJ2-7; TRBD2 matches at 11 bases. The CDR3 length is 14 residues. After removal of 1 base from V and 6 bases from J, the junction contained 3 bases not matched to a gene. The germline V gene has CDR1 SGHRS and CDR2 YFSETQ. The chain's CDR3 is CASSLLAGGGEQYF. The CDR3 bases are TGCGCCAGCAGCTTGCTAGCGGGAGGAGGCGAGCAGTACTTC.

CDR3 region: CASSQGLAGGHNEQFF. The CDR3 nucleotides are TGTGCCAGCAGCCAGGGACTAGCGGGAGGGCACAATGAGCAGTTCTTC. This chain joins TRBV3-1 (or the pseudogene TRBV3-2) and TRBJ2-1; 16 bases are a match to TRBD2. Trimming took 3 bases from V and 5 from J; bases not matched to a gene: 1. Germline V gives CDR1 LGHDT, CDR2 YNNKEL (reference sequence). This CDR3 contains 16 residues.

The CDR3 DNA reads TGTGCCAGCAGCTTATCGTCCCCGGTAGCTGAGCAGTTCTTC. Its protein is CASSLSSPVAEQFF. V and J are TRBV7-3 and TRBJ2-1; D is ambiguous. Germline V lookup: CDR1 SGHTA, CDR2 FQGTGA. This CDR3 is 14 amino acids long. The ends were cut back, 2 bases at V and 9 bases at J, with 14 bases in the middle.

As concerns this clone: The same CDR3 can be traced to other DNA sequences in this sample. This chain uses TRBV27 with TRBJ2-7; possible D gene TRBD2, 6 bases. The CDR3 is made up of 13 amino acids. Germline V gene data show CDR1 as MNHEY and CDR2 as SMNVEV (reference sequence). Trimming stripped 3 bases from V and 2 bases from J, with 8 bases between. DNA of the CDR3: TGTGCCAGCAGTTTCTCGGGGGCCTACGAGCAGTACTTC. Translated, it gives CASSFSGAYEQYF.

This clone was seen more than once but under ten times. The CDR3 region has the DNA TGTGCCAGCAGCACTTACTACGAGAACTACGAGCAGTACTTC. Translated, it gives CASSTYYENYEQYF. The chain carries TRBV7-9 and TRBJ2-7; D unclear. Germline CDR1 reads SEHNR; CDR2 reads FQNEAQ (reference sequence). Deletions cut 5 bases from V and 3 bases from J, with 14 bases between. This CDR3 has 14 residues.

The CDR3 DNA follows: TGTGCCAGCAGCGTTGGGACAGGGAAGGGGTCCTATGGCTACACCTTC. This encodes CASSVGTGKGSYGYTF. The chain recombines TRBV9 with TRBJ1-2; 9 bases match TRBD1. In germline, CDR1 is SGDLS, CDR2 YYNGEE. CDR3 length: 16 residues. V lost 2 bases and J lost 4; bases outside the gene matches: 9.

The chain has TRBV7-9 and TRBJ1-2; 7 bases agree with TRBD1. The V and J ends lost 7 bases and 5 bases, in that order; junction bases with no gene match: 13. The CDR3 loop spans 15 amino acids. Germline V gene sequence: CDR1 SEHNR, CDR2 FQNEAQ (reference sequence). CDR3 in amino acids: CASISDRGQLYGYTF. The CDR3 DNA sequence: TGTGCCAGCATATCCGACCGGGGACAGCTATATGGCTACACCTTC.

The CDR3, as DNA: TGCAGCGCTGCGGGACAGGGGTACGATGAGCAGTTCTTC. This encodes CSAAGQGYDEQFF. V and J are TRBV29-1 and TRBJ2-1; TRBD1 agrees at 10 bases. The CDR3 is made up of 13 amino acids. Germline assignment: CDR1 SQVTM and CDR2 ANQGSEA. V lost 7 bases and J lost 8; bases outside the gene matches: 8.

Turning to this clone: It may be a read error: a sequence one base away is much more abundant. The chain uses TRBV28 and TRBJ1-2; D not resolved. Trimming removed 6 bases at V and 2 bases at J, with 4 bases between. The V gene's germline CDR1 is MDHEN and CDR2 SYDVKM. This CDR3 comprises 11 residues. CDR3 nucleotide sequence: TGTGCCAGCAGCGGGAACTATGGCTACACCTTC. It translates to CASSGNYGYTF.

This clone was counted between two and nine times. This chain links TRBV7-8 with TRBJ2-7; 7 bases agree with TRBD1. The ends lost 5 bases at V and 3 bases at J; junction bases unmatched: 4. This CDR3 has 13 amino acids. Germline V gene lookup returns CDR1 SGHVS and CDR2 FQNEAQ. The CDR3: CASSLGTVYEQYF. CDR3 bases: TGTGCCAGCAGCCTCGGGACAGTCTACGAGCAGTACTTC.

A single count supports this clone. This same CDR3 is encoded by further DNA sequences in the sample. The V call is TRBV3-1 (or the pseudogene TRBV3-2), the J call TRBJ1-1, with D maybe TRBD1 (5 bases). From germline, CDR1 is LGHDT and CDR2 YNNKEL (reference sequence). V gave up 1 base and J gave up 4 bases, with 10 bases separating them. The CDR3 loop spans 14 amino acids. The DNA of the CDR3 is TGTGCCAGCAGCCAAGCAGGGTTGGGCACTGAAGCTTTCTTT. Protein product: CASSQAGLGTEAFF.

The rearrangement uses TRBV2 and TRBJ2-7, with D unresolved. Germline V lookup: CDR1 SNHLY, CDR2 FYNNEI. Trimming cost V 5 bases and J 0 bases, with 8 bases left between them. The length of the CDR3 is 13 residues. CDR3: CASSPRHSYEQYF. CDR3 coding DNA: TGTGCCAGCAGTCCCCGACACTCCTACGAGCAGTACTTC.

The CDR3 DNA reads TGTGCCAGCAGTGAAGGACGGGGGATTGGATATAACTATGGCTACACCTTC. Amino acids: CASSEGRGIGYNYGYTF. V is TRBV2 and J is TRBJ1-2; D is possibly TRBD1 (5 bases). The V end lost 1 base, the J end lost 1 base, and 16 bases lay between the germline ends. The CDR3 sequence is 17 residues long. CDR1 SNHLY and CDR2 FYNNEI come from the germline V gene.

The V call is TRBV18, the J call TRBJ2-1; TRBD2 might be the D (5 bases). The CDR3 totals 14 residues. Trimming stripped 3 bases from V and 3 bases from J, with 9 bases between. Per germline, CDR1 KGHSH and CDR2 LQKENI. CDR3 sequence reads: CASSPEARYNEQFF. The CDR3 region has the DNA TGTGCCAGCTCACCGGAGGCGCGCTACAATGAGCAGTTCTTC.

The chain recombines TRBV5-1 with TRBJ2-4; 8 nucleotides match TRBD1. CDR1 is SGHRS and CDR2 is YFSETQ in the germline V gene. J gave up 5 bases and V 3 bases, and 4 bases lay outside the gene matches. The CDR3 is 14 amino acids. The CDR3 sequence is CASSYGTGENIQYF. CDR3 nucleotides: TGCGCCAGCAGCTACGGGACAGGAGAAAACATTCAGTACTTC.

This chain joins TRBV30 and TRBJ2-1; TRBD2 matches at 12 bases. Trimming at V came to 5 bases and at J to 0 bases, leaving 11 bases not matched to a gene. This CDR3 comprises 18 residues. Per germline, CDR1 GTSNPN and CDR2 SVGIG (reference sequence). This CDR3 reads CAWFTLAGGRSSYNEQFF. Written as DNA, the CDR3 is TGTGCCTGGTTTACACTAGCGGGGGGCCGAAGCTCCTACAATGAGCAGTTCTTC.

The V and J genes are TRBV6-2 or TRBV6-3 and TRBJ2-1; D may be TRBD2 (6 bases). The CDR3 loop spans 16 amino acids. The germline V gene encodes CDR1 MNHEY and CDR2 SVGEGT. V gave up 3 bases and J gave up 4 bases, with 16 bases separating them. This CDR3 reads CASSYGIAAGYNEQFF. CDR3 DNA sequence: TGTGCCAGCAGTTATGGAATAGCGGCAGGGTACAATGAGCAGTTCTTC.